This TCR beta chain was captured in a study of cytomegalovirus exposure and HLA in healthy donors. Nominally healthy donors provided the samples, though records likely missed some immune exposures. Notes on the study in general: Follow-up analysis found HLA locus-dependent TCR association rates, highest for DRB1 and lowest for HLA-C. Sequencing likely generated an artifact that appeared as a cluster of highly shared sequence variants.

Trimming took 5 bases from V and 3 from J; bases not matched to a gene: 11. The CDR3 loop spans 17 amino acids. Looked up from germline, CDR1 is SEHNR and CDR2 is FQNEAQ (reference sequence). On this clone itself: The antigen is not known.

Primers for the PCR totalled 60 Vbeta and 13 Jbeta. Profiling relied on immunoSEQ multiplex PCR, and the TCRdb table lists in-frame clones only, not all of them. The sample consists of 140,000 or so clones, around three quarters of them appearing once. The TCR comes from a woman in her 40s in good health and CMV-seronegative. The V gene is TRBV7-9, the J gene TRBJ2-7; 12 positions match TRBD2. Sequenced material: PBMCs. The CDR3 sequence: CASSTRLAGELDYEQYF. CDR3 nucleotides: TGTGCCAGCAGCACCCGACTAGCGGGAGAATTAGACTACGAGCAGTACTTC.